One sample yielded the 28 T cell receptor beta chains listed below, sequenced in a study of blood T cell repertoires in COVID-19. Profiling relied on immunoSEQ multiplex PCR, and the TCRdb table lists in-frame clones only, not all of them. The table includes about 180,000 clones, approximately 89% detected once. Sequencing was performed on PBMCs or T cells enriched from blood (not recorded which). The receptors originated from a middle-aged woman with acute COVID-19.

V gene TRBV5-1 combines with J gene TRBJ2-1; TRBD2 matches at 8 bases. Trimming at V came to 0 bases and at J to 7 bases, leaving 6 bases not matched to a gene. Germline loops: CDR1 SGHRS, CDR2 YFSETQ. The CDR3 is 15 amino acids. The CDR3 DNA is TGCGCCAGCAGCTTGGTTCGCGGGAGGACAAATGAGCAGTTCTTC. Residues: CASSLVRGRTNEQFF.

The chain combines TRBV5-4 with TRBJ2-4; TRBD1 matches 7 bases. The CDR3 is 16 amino acids. V lost 2 bases and J lost 0; bases outside the gene matches: 5. The germline V gene encodes CDR1 SGHNT and CDR2 YYREEE (reference sequence). Here the CDR3 reads CASSFDREIAKNIQYF. In DNA form, the CDR3 reads TGTGCCAGCAGCTTCGACAGGGAAATAGCCAAAAACATTCAGTACTTC.

This clone was detected only once. The rearrangement joins TRBV5-1 to TRBJ2-3; 7 bases are a match to TRBD1. Germline values: CDR1 SGHRS, CDR2 YFSETQ. The CDR3 is 15 residues long. V shed 6 bases and J 6 bases; nucleotides not matched to a gene: 13. The CDR3 loop is CASNFDRAELDTQYF. CDR3 nucleotides: TGCGCCAGCAACTTCGACAGGGCAGAGTTGGATACGCAGTATTTT. Complete variable domain (other parts from reference TRBV5-1 and TRBJ2-3): KAGVTQTPRYLIKTRGQQVTLSCSPISGHRSVSWYQQTPGQGLQFLFEYFSETQRNKGNFPGRFSGRQFSNSRSEMNVSTLELGDSALYLCASNFDRAELDTQYFGPGTRLTVL.

The gene calls are TRBV2 and TRBJ2-5, with 7 bases fitting TRBD2. J gave up 3 bases and V 6 bases, and 7 bases lay outside the gene matches. The CDR3 is 14 amino acids. Germline V lookup: CDR1 SNHLY, CDR2 FYNNEI. The chain's CDR3 is CASSEPLAEETQYF. The CDR3 nucleotides are TGTGCCAGCAGCGAACCTCTAGCGGAAGAGACCCAGTACTTC.

This rearrangement joins TRBV21-1 to TRBJ2-3; TRBD1 is the table's D call, not checked against the DNA. TRBV21-1 is recorded as a pseudogene. This CDR3 has 17 residues. CDR3 loop: CASSKGGDSGYTDTQYF. The CDR3 nucleotides are TGTGCCAGCAGCAAAGGAGGGGACAGCGGATACACAGATACGCAGTATTTT.

CDR3 sequence reads: CASSLRFRGARTDTQYF. CDR3 DNA sequence: TGTGCCAGCAGCTTAAGGTTCAGGGGGGCCCGCACAGATACGCAGTATTTT. The chain employs TRBV7-2 and TRBJ2-3; the D gene is possibly TRBD1 (7 bases). There are 17 residues in the CDR3. The germline gives CDR1 SGHTA, CDR2 FQGNSA. V was trimmed by 2 bases and J by 1 base, leaving 16 bases between them.

The rearrangement joins TRBV21-1 to TRBJ2-7; TRBD1 reflects the table's D call only, with no check against the DNA. TRBV21-1 is marked as a pseudogene. The length of the CDR3 is 16 residues. CDR3 residues: CASSKMKGTQGASSGF. The CDR3 region has the DNA TGTGCCAGCAGCAAGATGAAAGGGACACAGGGGGCCAGTAGTGGCTTC.

The chain employs TRBV7-9 and TRBJ1-1; tentatively, D is TRBD1 (5 bases). Trimming pared 1 base from V and 1 base from J, leaving 10 bases between. The CDR3 extends over 15 amino acids. Germline V gives CDR1 SEHNR, CDR2 FQNEAQ (reference sequence). The CDR3 sequence: CASSLGQGENTEAFF. The CDR3 nucleotides are TGTGCCAGCAGCTTAGGGCAGGGTGAGAACACTGAAGCTTTCTTT.

The sample holds one count of this clone. The chain uses TRBV5-4 and TRBJ2-7, with 7 bases that match TRBD1. The CDR3 is made up of 14 amino acids. Germline-derived CDR1 and CDR2 are SGHNT and YYREEE (reference sequence). Trimming cost V 4 bases and J 2 bases; bases outside gene matches: 6. The CDR3 region is CASSQGGAPYEQYF. The CDR3 DNA is TGTGCCAGCAGCCAAGGGGGCGCACCCTACGAGCAGTACTTC. The variable domain in full, completed from reference TRBV5-4 and TRBJ2-7, reads ETGVTQSPTHLIKTRGQQVTLRCSSQSGHNTVSWYQQALGQGPQFIFQYYREEENGRGNFPPRFSGLQFPNYSSELNVNALELDDSALYLCASSQGGAPYEQYFGPGTRLTVT.

This clone turned up a few times. The genes are TRBV11-3 and TRBJ2-1; TRBD1 aligns across 8 bases. The CDR3 loop spans 13 amino acids. J was trimmed by 10 bases and V by 6 bases; bases with no gene match: 8. In germline, CDR1 is SGHNT, CDR2 YENEEA. In DNA, the CDR3 is TGTGCCAGCAGGCCTCCGGGACAGGCCGAGCAGTTCTTC. Translation gives CASRPPGQAEQFF.

The sample holds a few counts of this clone. The chain joins TRBV7-2 to TRBJ1-6; 10 bases are a match to TRBD1. J lost 2 bases, V lost 0 bases, and 1 base had no gene match. The length of the CDR3 is 17 residues. CDR1 and CDR2 (germline): SGHTA, FQGNSA. In DNA, the CDR3 is TGTGCCAGCAGCTTAGCGGGACAGGGGACCTATAATTCACCCCTCCACTTT. Its translation: CASSLAGQGTYNSPLHF.

The rearrangement links TRBV14 to TRBJ2-2; D not resolved. CDR1 is SGHDN and CDR2 is FVKESK in the germline V gene. V lost 1 base, J lost 4 bases, and 10 bases lay in between. This CDR3 has 15 amino acids. CDR3 in DNA: TGTGCCAGCAGCCAAGCCCAACAGTTCACCGGGGAGCTGTTTTTT. It encodes CASSQAQQFTGELFF.

The rearrangement uses TRBV6-2 or TRBV6-3 and TRBJ1-2; D may be TRBD1 (5 bases). The germline V gene has CDR1 MNHEY and CDR2 SVGEGT. Trimming removed 6 bases from V and 4 bases from J, with 9 bases in between. This CDR3 region has 12 residues. The CDR3 sequence is CASSGHRYGYTF. The CDR3 region has the DNA TGTGCCAGCAGCGGACACCGCTATGGCTACACCTTC.

The V and J genes are TRBV5-1 and TRBJ2-3; 8 positions match TRBD1. Per germline, CDR1 SGHRS and CDR2 YFSETQ. V gave up 4 bases and J gave up 3 bases; unmatched junction bases: 4. CDR3 length: 14 residues. CDR3 DNA sequence: TGCGCCAGCAGCCAGGGGGCAGGTACAGATACGCAGTATTTT. Amino acid sequence: CASSQGAGTDTQYF.

The J gene is TRBJ1-5, the V gene TRBV28, with a possible D match to TRBD1 (5 bases). CDR1 and CDR2 (germline): MDHEN, SYDVKM. The V gene lost 10 bases and the J gene lost 3 bases, with 10 bases spanning the gap. The CDR3 consists of 12 residues. As DNA, the CDR3 is TGTGCCATTTGGACAAACAATCAGCCCCAGCATTTT. Its protein is CAIWTNNQPQHF.

The chain couples TRBV19 to TRBJ2-7; 9 bases are shared with TRBD1. Germline V gene lookup returns CDR1 LNHDA and CDR2 SQIVND (reference sequence). V dropped 6 bases and J dropped 2; count of bases not matched to a gene: 11. The CDR3 contains 16 residues. The CDR3 DNA reads TGTGCCAGTAGCGTACGACCGGGACAGGGACCCTACGAGCAGTACTTC. As protein: CASSVRPGQGPYEQYF.

The rearrangement uses TRBV7-2 and TRBJ2-1, with 8 nucleotides matching TRBD2. Germline lookup yields CDR1 SGHTA and CDR2 FQGNSA. The CDR3 consists of 17 residues. With 10 bases clipped from V and 8 bases from J, the junction kept 22 bases outside the gene matches. CDR3 nucleotide sequence: TGTGCCAACAATAACCCTGGACTGGCGGGAGGCCACCATGAGCAGTTCTTC. Amino acid sequence: CANNNPGLAGGHHEQFF.

The gene calls are TRBV9 and TRBJ2-1, with TRBD1 matching 8 bases. Trimming cost V 4 bases and J 4 bases; bases outside gene matches: 7. Germline values: CDR1 SGDLS, CDR2 YYNGEE. The CDR3 has 15 residues. In nucleotides, the CDR3 is TGTGCCAGCAGCCCGCAGGGGGCAGAGTACAATGAGCAGTTCTTC. Translated, it gives CASSPQGAEYNEQFF.

This rearrangement joins TRBV19 to TRBJ2-2; D gene ambiguous. V gave up 3 bases and J gave up 0 bases, with 5 bases separating them. This CDR3 has 14 residues. The germline V gene has CDR1 LNHDA and CDR2 SQIVND (reference sequence). The CDR3 here is CASSIAANTGELFF. In DNA, the CDR3 is TGTGCCAGTAGTATTGCGGCGAACACCGGGGAGCTGTTTTTT. The full variable domain, its missing parts supplied by reference TRBV19 and TRBJ2-2, is DGGITQSPKYLFRKEGQNVTLSCEQNLNHDAMYWYRQDPGQGLRLIYYSQIVNDFQKGDIAEGYSVSREKKESFPLTVTSAQKNPTAFYLCASSIAANTGELFFGEGSRLTVL.

V usage is TRBV6-2 or TRBV6-3 and J usage is TRBJ2-7; TRBD1 matches at 8 bases. V gave up 0 bases and J gave up 0 bases; unmatched junction bases: 4. The CDR3 runs to 16 residues. Germline V gene lookup returns CDR1 MNHEY and CDR2 SVGEGT. The chain's CDR3 is CASSYSDRGHSYEQYF. In DNA, the CDR3 is TGTGCCAGCAGTTACTCCGACAGGGGTCACTCCTACGAGCAGTACTTC.

The J gene is TRBJ2-3, the V gene TRBV3-1 (or the pseudogene TRBV3-2); 9 positions match TRBD2. The germline CDR1 and CDR2 sequences are LGHDT and YNNKEL (reference sequence). The CDR3 loop spans 19 amino acids. V trimming: 2 bases; J trimming: 2 bases; junction bases outside the gene matches: 14. CDR3 DNA: TGTGCCAGCAGCCAACTTCTTGGAATAGCGGGAGTTTTCACAGATACGCAGTATTTT. This translates into CASSQLLGIAGVFTDTQYF.

V usage is TRBV4-1 and J usage is TRBJ2-1, with 10 bases matching TRBD2. The CDR3 has 15 residues. Germline CDR1 is MGHRA and CDR2 is YSYEKL. Germline trimming cut 0 bases from V and 9 bases from J; bases unmatched to any gene: 5. The CDR3 DNA reads TGCGCCAGCAGCCAAGATCAGCGGGGGGGCACTGAGCAGTTCTTC. Translated: CASSQDQRGGTEQFF.

J is TRBJ2-1 and V is TRBV10-2, with 7 bases identical to TRBD2. V lost 2 bases and J lost 8; bases outside the gene matches: 6. This CDR3 is 14 amino acids long. The germline V gene encodes CDR1 WSHSY and CDR2 SAAADI. CDR3 sequence: CASSEPGGGDEQFF. DNA of the CDR3: TGCGCCAGCAGTGAGCCGGGGGGAGGGGATGAGCAGTTCTTC.

The chain combines TRBV3-1 (or the pseudogene TRBV3-2) with TRBJ2-3; the match to TRBD2 covers 7 bases. Germline assignment: CDR1 LGHDT and CDR2 YNNKEL (reference sequence). The ends lost 6 bases at V and 3 bases at J; junction bases unmatched: 15. The CDR3 contains 17 residues. The CDR3 is CASRKTGGSPWTDTQYF. CDR3 bases: TGTGCCAGCAGGAAAACCGGCGGGAGTCCCTGGACAGATACGCAGTATTTT.

The chain is built from TRBV18 and TRBJ2-1, with TRBD2 matching 15 bases. V lost 3 bases and J lost 15; bases outside the gene matches: 9. The germline V gene has CDR1 KGHSH and CDR2 LQKENI. This CDR3 region has 15 residues. CDR3 residues: CASSPGLAGGDGGFF. The CDR3, as DNA: TGTGCCAGCTCACCCGGACTAGCGGGAGGGGACGGAGGGTTCTTC.

The chain recombines TRBV10-1 with TRBJ2-6, with a possible D match to TRBD1 (6 bases). Trimming removed 2 bases at V and 4 bases at J, with 9 bases between. The CDR3 runs 15 residues. Germline CDR1 WNHNN, CDR2 SYGVQD (reference sequence). CDR3 in amino acids: CASSETGSGANVLTF. CDR3 sequence (DNA): TGCGCCAGCAGTGAGACAGGGTCGGGGGCCAACGTCCTGACTTTC.

The rearrangement links TRBV6-5 to TRBJ2-2, with 8 nucleotides matching TRBD1. CDR3 length: 14 residues. CDR1 is MNHEY, CDR2 SVGAGI, per germline. Trimming removed 6 bases from V and 6 bases from J; junction bases left unmatched: 6. The CDR3 nucleotides read TGTGCCAGCAGCGGACAGGGAGGAGCCGGGGAGCTGTTTTTT. This codes for CASSGQGGAGELFF.

The rearrangement uses TRBV11-2 and TRBJ2-1, with D tentatively TRBD2 (6 bases). The CDR3 runs to 15 residues. Looked up from germline, CDR1 is SGHAT and CDR2 is FQNNGV. Trimming pared 10 bases from V and 7 bases from J, leaving 23 bases between. This CDR3 is CATSPGGVSKNEQFF. The CDR3 DNA reads as TGTGCCACCTCTCCCGGGGGAGTATCCAAAAATGAGCAGTTCTTC.